This TCR beta chain was obtained from a study of identifying expanded T cells in peripheral blood. Study observations and caveats: Approximately two-week clone count variance significantly increased as total template count grew. Over about two and four weeks, about 15 and 19 clones changed, versus around 1.3 between replicates.

Trimming took 5 bases from V and 0 from J, leaving 5 bases between them. CDR3 length: 14 amino acids. In germline, CDR1 is SEHNR, CDR2 FQNEAQ (reference sequence). Healthy donors had no documented immune events, such as infections, while sampled. Here immunoSEQ multiplex PCR was the method, and the copy in TCRdb shows in-frame clones only, minus some. The sample has 100,000 to 150,000 clones, about 88% seen once. Points on this clone: Its cognate antigen is unknown.

Sequenced: blood. This TCR derives from a person between 18 and 75 years old in good health. This rearrangement joins TRBV7-9 to TRBJ2-6; D gene unclear. The CDR3 protein is CASSIVSGANVLTF. In nucleotides, the CDR3 is TGTGCCAGCAGCATAGTCTCTGGGGCCAACGTCCTGACTTTC.